This T cell receptor beta chain stems from a study of graft-versus-host responses after intestinal transplantation. Study outcomes and limitations: Recipient marrow contained GvH clones, some of which appeared first in ileum or blood.

On this clone itself: Its antigen remains unidentified.

Germline assignment: CDR1 SEHNR and CDR2 FQNEAQ (reference sequence). This CDR3 is 15 amino acids long. V shed 7 bases, J shed 7 bases, and the junction held 11 bases outside the gene matches. The repertoire was sequenced with immunoSEQ multiplex PCR; TCRdb's copy has only in-frame clones and lacks some. In the table there are 80,000 to 100,000 clones, roughly nine tenths of which are singletons. The source of this sequence is a human donor who received an intestinal transplant. Material: unstimulated CD4+ T cells sorted from spleen or lymph node cells, obtained before intestinal transplant. This chain uses TRBV7-9 with TRBJ2-7, with 12 bases lining up with TRBD1. As DNA, the CDR3 is TGTGCCAGCACGCGCCTGGGACAGGGGGCCGAGGAGCAGTACTTC. The encoded protein is CASTRLGQGAEEQYF.